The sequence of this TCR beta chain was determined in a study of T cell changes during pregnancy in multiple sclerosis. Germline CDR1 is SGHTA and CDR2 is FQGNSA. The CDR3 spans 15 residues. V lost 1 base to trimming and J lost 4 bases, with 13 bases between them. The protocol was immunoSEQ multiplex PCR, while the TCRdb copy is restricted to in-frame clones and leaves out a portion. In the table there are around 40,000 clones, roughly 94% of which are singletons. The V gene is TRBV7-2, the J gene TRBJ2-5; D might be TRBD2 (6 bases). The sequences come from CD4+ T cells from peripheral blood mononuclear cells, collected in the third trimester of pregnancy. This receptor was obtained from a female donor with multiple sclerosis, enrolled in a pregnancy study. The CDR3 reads CASSLEGGKAETQYF. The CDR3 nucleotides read TGTGCCAGCAGCTTAGAAGGCGGGAAGGCAGAGACCCAGTACTTC.